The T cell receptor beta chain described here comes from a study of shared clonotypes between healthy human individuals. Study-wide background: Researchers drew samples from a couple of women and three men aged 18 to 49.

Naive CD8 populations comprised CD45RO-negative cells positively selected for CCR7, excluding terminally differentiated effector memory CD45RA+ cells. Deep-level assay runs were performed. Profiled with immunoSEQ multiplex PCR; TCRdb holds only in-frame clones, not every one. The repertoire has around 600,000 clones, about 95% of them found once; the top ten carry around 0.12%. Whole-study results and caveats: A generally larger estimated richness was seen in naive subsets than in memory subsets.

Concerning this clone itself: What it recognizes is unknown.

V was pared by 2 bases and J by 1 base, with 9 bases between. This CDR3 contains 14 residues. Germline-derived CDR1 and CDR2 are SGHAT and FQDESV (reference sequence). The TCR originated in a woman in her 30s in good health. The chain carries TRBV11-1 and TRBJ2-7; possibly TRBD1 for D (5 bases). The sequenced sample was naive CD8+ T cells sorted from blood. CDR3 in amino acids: CASSLWTSSYEQYF. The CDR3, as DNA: TGTGCCAGCAGCTTATGGACATCTTCCTACGAGCAGTACTTC.